This T cell receptor beta chain emerged from a study of T-cell reconstitution after alpha-beta-depleted transplantation in children. This clonotype was seen many times. As yet, its antigen is unknown. At one end the junction does not follow the germline gene, possibly because of a read error. This CDR3 has 13 residues. Looked up from germline, CDR1 is SGHVS and CDR2 is FNYEAQ. Researchers prepared the TCRbeta library using unique molecular identifiers, the study reports. TCRdb used MiXCR to reprocess the PCR reads, holding one entry per CDR3 protein. The sample consists of 200,000 to 300,000 distinct CDR3 sequences, more than 20% of them appearing once. The study, taken as a whole, reports: T-cell numbers and diversity, one year after transplant, stemmed largely from T cells that were newly produced.

V usage is TRBV7-6 and J usage is TRBJ2-7, with 11 bases aligning to TRBD2. This sequence was found in a girl aged 2 to 9 with Fanconi anemia, due to receive a stem cell transplant. The sequenced sample was PBMCs, obtained before TCRalphabeta/CD19-depleted stem cell transplant. DNA of the CDR3: TGTGCCAGCAGCCTAGCGGGAGGCCTCGAGCAGTACTTC. Translated: CASSLAGGLEQYF.